This record covers a single T cell receptor (beta chain). Here the CDR3 omits its conserved ending phenylalanine or tryptophan, so a read error is the likely source. The limits of the CDR3 on the DNA are not certain, so only TCRdb's listed CDR3 is given. This entry is derived from a study of blood T cell repertoires in COVID-19. Study as a whole: Samples of COVID-19 (acute and convalescent) were obtained from the United States, Italy and Spain. Sample material is recorded as cDNA or gDNA derived from T cells, B-cell-depleted T cells, or PBMCs.

Per the original data handling: Using reference gene primer amplification, nucleated cell counts were estimated. The repertoire was sequenced with immunoSEQ multiplex PCR; TCRdb's copy has only in-frame clones and lacks some. V, J and clone size derive from that table, while D and trimming were established from the DNA sequence. The sample has about 130,000 clones, roughly 85% seen once; the top ten hold around 4.7%. CDR1 is LNHDA, CDR2 SQIVND, per germline (reference sequence). The CDR3 sequence runs 11 residues, both termini included. This TCR was sampled from a human donor in a cohort sampled during active COVID-19. Sequences were obtained from peripheral blood. This chain uses TRBV19 with TRBJ1-1; TRBD1, the table's D call, was not compared with the DNA. The CDR3 protein is CAWGQGVLHPL.